Detailed here is one T cell receptor (beta chain). The antigen is undetermined. Assay: immunoSEQ multiplex PCR; the TCRdb copy retains only in-frame clones and omits some. Of under 55,000 clones in the sample, approximately 80% are singletons; the top ten hold about an eighth. This record belongs to a study of OX40 agonist ivuxolimab in advanced cancers. Study-wide background: Ivuxolimab, an antibody that agonizes OX40 (CD134), was administered to the patients. Three individuals attained partial responses, comprising one hepatocellular carcinoma case and two cutaneous melanoma cases.

The CDR3 has 12 residues. CDR1 is MDHEN, CDR2 SYDVKM, per germline. The V end lost 1 base, the J end lost 15 bases, and 13 bases lay between the germline ends. Study-wide results and caveats: Expansion of clones was among the lowest in partial responders at 0.1-3.0 mg/kg.

The chain joins TRBV28 to TRBJ1-5; unclear D gene. The sequencing here drew on CD4+ or CD8+ T cells sorted from blood, taken in a trial of the OX40 agonist ivuxolimab. The receptor was isolated from an adult with an advanced solid tumor such as melanoma, head and neck, liver or kidney cancer. In DNA form, the CDR3 reads TGTGCCAGCAGTTTATTAGGGAGATCCCCGCATTTT. Translation gives CASSLLGRSPHF.